One and the same sample provided the 23 T cell receptor beta chains below, sequenced in a study of blood T cell repertoires in COVID-19. This table comes from immunoSEQ multiplex PCR, and its TCRdb copy is limited to in-frame clones, with some not included. The top ten clones hold about 8.4% of a sample with around 99,000 clones, around 81% of them seen once. The specimen sequenced was peripheral blood. Source of these receptors: a man aged 45 to 65 who had recovered from COVID-19.

The chain uses TRBV7-2 and TRBJ2-5; a possible D gene is TRBD2 (5 bases). Trimming removed 5 bases at V and 1 base at J, with 17 bases between. The germline CDR1 and CDR2 sequences are SGHTA and FQGNSA. This CDR3 has 16 amino acids. This chain's CDR3 is CASSLGSGASQETQYF. The CDR3 DNA reads as TGTGCCAGCAGCCTAGGAAGCGGTGCCAGCCAAGAGACCCAGTACTTC.

The chain combines TRBV24-1 with TRBJ2-2, with TRBD1 matching over 9 bases. Per the germline V gene, CDR1 is KGHDR and CDR2 is SFDVKD. Trimming removed 1 base from V and 6 bases from J; junction bases left unmatched: 5. The CDR3 is 16 residues long. CDR3 loop: CATSDLGDRDAGELFF. DNA of the CDR3: TGTGCCACCAGTGATTTAGGGGACAGGGATGCCGGGGAGCTGTTTTTT.

The table lists this clone with a few counts. The chain recombines TRBV11-3 with TRBJ2-3; 8 positions agree with TRBD2. V trimming: 1 base; J trimming: 4 bases; junction bases outside the gene matches: 7. Germline CDR1 and CDR2: SGHNT and YENEEA. The CDR3 is 16 residues long. CDR3 in DNA: TGTGCCAGCAGCTTAGGCCAGCGGGAGTACCCAGATACGCAGTATTTT. Translating it yields CASSLGQREYPDTQYF.

Points on this clone: The sample contains more than one DNA sequence encoding this CDR3. The rearrangement links TRBV11-2 to TRBJ1-6; weak D call: TRBD1 (5 bases). CDR1 is SGHAT, CDR2 FQNNGV, per germline. CDR3 size: 13 residues. Trimming took off 1 base at V and 9 bases at J, with 7 bases between the two ends. This chain's CDR3 is CASSLGTGSPLHF. Here the CDR3 DNA reads TGTGCCAGCAGCTTAGGTACAGGTTCACCCCTCCACTTT. Complete variable domain (other parts from reference TRBV11-2 and TRBJ1-6): EAGVAQSPRYKIIEKRQSVAFWCNPISGHATLYWYQQILGQGPKLLIQFQNNGVVDDSQLPKDRFSAERLKGVDSTLKIQPAKLEDSAVYLCASSLGTGSPLHFGNGTRLTVT.

The chain couples TRBV4-1 to TRBJ2-4, with 7 positions matching TRBD1. The V gene end was trimmed by 1 base and the J gene end by 3 bases; junction bases not matched to a gene: 9. The CDR3 totals 17 residues. Germline CDR1 reads MGHRA; CDR2 reads YSYEKL. CDR3 amino acids: CASSQGLTGYGKNIQYF. CDR3 sequence (DNA): TGCGCCAGCAGCCAAGGCTTGACAGGGTATGGCAAAAACATTCAGTACTTC.

V is TRBV27 and J is TRBJ2-5; tentative D call: TRBD2 (6 bases). The germline V and J ends were trimmed by 5 bases and 5 bases, with 15 bases remaining between them. CDR1 MNHEY and CDR2 SMNVEV come from the germline V gene (reference sequence). The CDR3 has 14 amino acids. The CDR3 nucleotides read TGTGCCAGCAGTCCCGGGAGTGGAGGGGAGACCCAGTACTTC. Protein product: CASSPGSGGETQYF.

As to this clone: Other DNA sequences of this sample code for an identical CDR3. The gene calls are TRBV11-3 and TRBJ2-1; 9 bases fit TRBD2. This CDR3 contains 16 residues. After removal of 0 bases from V and 8 bases from J, the junction contained 8 bases not matched to a gene. Germline CDR1 SGHNT, CDR2 YENEEA. The CDR3 coding sequence is TGTGCCAGCAGCTTAGATGGGCGGGGGGGTCGCGATGAGCAGTTCTTC. This encodes CASSLDGRGGRDEQFF.

CDR3 region: CASSGTGRGGTQYF. The CDR3 DNA reads as TGTGCCAGCTCGGGGACAGGGAGAGGGGGTACGCAGTATTTT. V gene TRBV6-5 combines with J gene TRBJ2-3; 9 positions match TRBD1. Trimming removed 8 bases from V and 8 bases from J; junction bases left unmatched: 11. Per the germline V gene, CDR1 is MNHEY and CDR2 is SVGAGI. The CDR3 loop spans 14 amino acids.

This sequence joins TRBV5-5 and TRBJ2-3, with TRBD1 identical over 7 bases. This CDR3 region has 14 residues. The V segment lost 4 bases and the J segment 2 bases; nucleotides outside the gene matches: 4. Germline CDR1 and CDR2: SGHKS and YYEKEE (reference sequence). CDR3 DNA: TGTGCCAGCAGCATCGGGACAGCCACAGATACGCAGTATTTT. Residues: CASSIGTATDTQYF.

The chain is built from TRBV11-2 and TRBJ2-5, with 8 nucleotides matching TRBD1. The germline CDR1 and CDR2 sequences are SGHAT and FQNNGV. CDR3 size: 13 residues. After removal of 4 bases from V and 5 bases from J, the junction contained 3 bases not matched to a gene. The CDR3 bases are TGTGCCAGCAGCTCGGACAGGGAGGAGACCCAGTACTTC. The encoded protein is CASSSDREETQYF.

The rearrangement links TRBV3-1 (or the pseudogene TRBV3-2) to TRBJ1-1; D is unclear. Germline V lookup: CDR1 LGHDT, CDR2 YNNKEL (reference sequence). This CDR3 is 13 amino acids long. V was pared by 2 bases and J by 4 bases, with 8 bases between. The CDR3 DNA sequence: TGTGCCAGCAGCCAACTAACGGGCACTGAAGCTTTCTTT. Its translation is CASSQLTGTEAFF.

The rearrangement links TRBV4-3 to TRBJ1-2; 10 nucleotides line up with TRBD1. This CDR3 contains 15 residues. Germline V lookup: CDR1 LGHNA, CDR2 YSLEER. V was pared by 1 base and J by 8 bases, with 7 bases of the junction left unmatched. The CDR3 region is CASSQGDRGALGYTF. The DNA for the CDR3 is TGCGCCAGCAGCCAAGGGGACAGGGGCGCTTTGGGCTACACCTTC.

This clone was picked up a small number of times. The J gene is TRBJ2-4, the V gene TRBV4-1; 7 bases align to TRBD2. CDR3 size: 16 residues. The germline V gene encodes CDR1 MGHRA and CDR2 YSYEKL. J gave up 1 base and V 4 bases, and 7 bases lay outside the gene matches. For the CDR3, the DNA is TGCGCCAGCAGCCCACCCGGGACTATTGCCAAAAACATTCAGTACTTC. The encoded protein is CASSPPGTIAKNIQYF.

V and J are TRBV6-5 and TRBJ1-1; D remains ambiguous. Trimming stripped 2 bases from V and 1 base from J, with 5 bases between. Germline values: CDR1 MNHEY, CDR2 SVGAGI. The CDR3 is 13 residues long. The CDR3 nucleotides are TGTGCCAGCAGTTACGGCAGGAACACTGAAGCTTTCTTT. Translated, it gives CASSYGRNTEAFF.

CDR3 loop: CATSSRGGNTEAFF. The CDR3 DNA follows: TGTGCCACCAGCTCTCGAGGAGGGAACACTGAAGCTTTCTTT. This chain uses TRBV15 with TRBJ1-1; no reliable D call. V lost 5 bases and J 1 base, leaving 11 bases between the germline ends. Germline V CDR1 and CDR2: LNHNV, YYDKDF (reference sequence). CDR3 length: 14 amino acids.

The chain carries TRBV10-2 and TRBJ2-4, with D possibly being TRBD1 (6 bases). Trimming removed 7 bases from V and 0 bases from J, with 16 bases in between. CDR1 WSHSY and CDR2 SAAADI come from the germline V gene. CDR3 size: 16 residues. This chain's CDR3 is CASNWGQVLAKNIQYF. The DNA of the CDR3 is TGCGCCAGCAATTGGGGACAAGTCCTAGCCAAAAACATTCAGTACTTC.

The V and J genes are TRBV29-1 and TRBJ2-5, with TRBD1 identical over 7 bases. The trim removed 7 bases at V and 5 bases at J, leaving 7 bases unmatched. Germline V gene lookup returns CDR1 SQVTM and CDR2 ANQGSEA. This CDR3 has 12 amino acids. The CDR3 DNA reads TGCAGCGCCACGACAGGGTGGGAGACCCAGTACTTC. Protein product: CSATTGWETQYF.

The V gene is TRBV5-4, the J gene TRBJ2-2; TRBD2 might be the D (6 bases). The V and J ends lost 7 bases and 4 bases respectively, with 14 bases between them. There are 14 residues in the CDR3. CDR1 SGHNT and CDR2 YYREEE come from the germline V gene (reference sequence). CDR3 coding DNA: TGTGCCAGCGGGGGGAGACAGAGCACCGGGGAGCTGTTTTTT. Its protein product is CASGGRQSTGELFF. Together with reference TRBV5-4 and TRBJ2-2, the CDR3 gives the full variable domain: ETGVTQSPTHLIKTRGQQVTLRCSSQSGHNTVSWYQQALGQGPQFIFQYYREEENGRGNFPPRFSGLQFPNYSSELNVNALELDDSALYLCASGGRQSTGELFFGEGSRLTVL.

This chain uses TRBV18 with TRBJ1-6, with D possibly matching TRBD1 (6 bases). The V end lost 0 bases, the J end lost 7 bases, and 10 bases lay between the germline ends. CDR1 and CDR2 (germline): KGHSH, LQKENI. The CDR3 runs 15 residues. CDR3 nucleotide sequence: TGTGCCAGCTCACCACCCGGACAGACAAATTCACCCCTCCACTTT. Translated: CASSPPGQTNSPLHF.

The V and J genes are TRBV2 and TRBJ1-2; 8 bases map to TRBD1. J lost 8 bases, V lost 7 bases, and 18 bases had no gene match. CDR1 and CDR2 (germline): SNHLY, FYNNEI. The CDR3 is 16 amino acids. The CDR3 bases are TGTGCCAGCATTCCCTCCTGGCAGGGGGCACGAAACGGCTACACCTTC. This gives the protein CASIPSWQGARNGYTF.

V and J are TRBV7-2 and TRBJ2-5, with TRBD1 matching 10 bases. V shed 2 bases, J shed 7 bases, and the junction held 10 bases outside the gene matches. The V gene's germline CDR1 is SGHTA and CDR2 FQGNSA. The CDR3 is 16 amino acids. The CDR3 coding sequence is TGTGCCAGCAGCTTAATAGGGACAGGGGATTGGGGGACCCAGTACTTC. Translated, it gives CASSLIGTGDWGTQYF.

The chain combines TRBV27 with TRBJ2-5; perhaps TRBD2 as D (5 bases). Germline assignment: CDR1 MNHEY and CDR2 SMNVEV (reference sequence). V gave up 5 bases and J gave up 4 bases, with 11 bases separating them. The CDR3 is made up of 13 amino acids. This CDR3 reads CASSTRRGETQYF. The DNA of the CDR3 is TGTGCCAGCAGTACCCGTCGGGGAGAGACCCAGTACTTC.

This rearrangement joins TRBV2 to TRBJ2-3; 8 bases match TRBD2. The CDR3 runs 15 residues. CDR1 is SNHLY and CDR2 is FYNNEI in the germline V gene. J gave up 7 bases and V 6 bases, and 12 bases lay outside the gene matches. The CDR3 spells CASSQTSGSTYTQYF. The CDR3 nucleotides read TGTGCCAGCAGCCAAACTAGCGGATCCACCTATACGCAGTATTTT.